These T cell receptor beta chains were read from a single sample in a study of identifying expanded T cells in peripheral blood. The data were produced by immunoSEQ multiplex PCR, yet TCRdb's version contains in-frame clones alone and is incomplete. The table lists some 75,000 clones, approximately 87% of them singletons. Sequencing was performed on blood. All receptors come from a person between 18 and 70 years old in good health. Each CDR3 is given with its conserved first and last residue. The D gene is left open where the match is weak. Size is omitted from some rows. Given values are once, few, many or a class for expanded clones.

v_gene	j_gene	d_gene	abundance	CDR3aa	CDR3nt
TRBV5-4	TRBJ1-4	NA	once	CASSQTGQTNEKLFF	TGTGCCAGCAGCCAAACCGGACAGACAAATGAAAAACTGTTTTTT
TRBV6-5	TRBJ2-2	NA	once	CASSYSEGGELFF	TGTGCCAGCAGTTACTCGGAAGGCGGGGAGCTGTTTTTT
TRBV2	TRBJ2-5	TRBD1	NA	CASQLPGQQETQYF	TGTGCCAGTCAATTGCCGGGACAGCAAGAGACCCAGTACTTC
TRBV29-1	TRBJ1-2	TRBD1	NA	CSATGATRGYTF	TGCAGCGCGACAGGGGCCACCCGAGGCTACACCTTC
TRBV5-1	TRBJ2-3	TRBD1	NA	CASSVAGQGTVDTQYF	TGCGCCAGCAGCGTGGCGGGACAGGGTACCGTCGATACGCAGTATTTT
TRBV28	TRBJ1-5	NA	NA	CASSLTGHYQPQHF	TGTGCCAGCAGTTTAACAGGCCACTATCAGCCCCAGCATTTT
TRBV28	TRBJ2-7	NA	NA	CASSLIQYYEQYF	TGTGCCAGCAGTTTAATACAATACTACGAGCAGTACTTC
TRBV6-5	TRBJ1-1	NA	NA	CASSNYNTEAFF	TGTGCCAGCAGTAACTATAACACTGAAGCTTTCTTT
TRBV28	TRBJ1-1	NA	NA	CASSLTGNTEAFF	TGTGCCAGCAGTTTAACGGGCAACACTGAAGCTTTCTTT
TRBV10-3	TRBJ2-2	NA	few	CAISAATGELFF	TGTGCCATCAGTGCGGCCACCGGGGAGCTGTTTTTT
TRBV5-1	TRBJ1-3	NA	NA	CASSPTVSGNTIYF	TGCGCCAGCAGCCCGACAGTCTCTGGAAACACCATATATTTT
TRBV5-3	TRBJ1-5	NA	NA	CARRLHQPQHF	TGTGCCAGAAGGCTACATCAGCCCCAGCATTTT
TRBV28	TRBJ1-2	NA	NA	CASSLFDLNYGYTF	TGTGCCAGCAGTTTATTTGACCTGAACTATGGCTACACCTTC
TRBV25-1	TRBJ2-1	TRBD2	NA	CASRVSGSSYNEQFF	TGTGCCAGCAGAGTTAGCGGGAGTTCCTACAATGAGCAGTTCTTC
TRBV27	TRBJ2-2	TRBD1	NA	CATQMSRTGHSGELFF	TGTGCCACCCAGATGTCCCGGACAGGGCATTCCGGGGAGCTGTTTTTT
TRBV6-5	TRBJ1-1	NA	NA	CASSYGGAEAFF	TGTGCCAGCAGTTACGGAGGGGCTGAAGCTTTCTTT
TRBV5-6	TRBJ2-3	NA	NA	CASSPGLGTQYF	TGTGCCAGCAGCCCGGGGCTAGGTACGCAGTATTTT
TRBV7-2	TRBJ1-1	NA	once	CASSLFILRSGEAFF	TGTGCCAGCAGCTTATTCATTTTGAGGTCCGGTGAAGCTTTCTTT
TRBV15	TRBJ1-5	NA	NA	CATSRVGAGFNQPQHF	TGTGCCACCAGCAGAGTGGGGGCCGGATTTAATCAGCCCCAGCATTTT
TRBV30	TRBJ1-2	NA	once	CAWSPGGALGYTF	TGTGCCTGGAGTCCTGGGGGGGCGCTTGGCTACACCTTC
TRBV21-1	TRBJ1-5	NA	NA	CASSKAESNQPQHF	TGTGCCAGCAGCAAAGCAGAGAGCAATCAGCCCCAGCATTTT
TRBV30	TRBJ2-7	NA	NA	CAWSVGDLGEQYF	TGTGCCTGGAGTGTCGGGGACCTTGGTGAGCAGTACTTC
TRBV5-1	TRBJ2-7	TRBD1	NA	CASSLADRGYEQYF	TGCGCCAGCAGCTTGGCTGACAGGGGGTACGAGCAGTACTTC
TRBV4-3	TRBJ2-7	NA	NA	CASSQGPGPQWGEQYF	TGCGCCAGCAGCCAGGGACCGGGACCCCAGTGGGGCGAGCAGTACTTC
TRBV15	TRBJ2-5	NA	NA	CATSRVLGTGETQYF	TGTGCCACCAGCAGAGTACTGGGGACGGGAGAGACCCAGTACTTC
TRBV7-2	TRBJ2-7	TRBD1	NA	CASSPDRGYEQYF	TGTGCCAGCAGCCCGGACAGGGGGTACGAGCAGTACTTC
TRBV6-5	TRBJ2-3	NA	NA	CASSYDERSDTQYF	TGTGCCAGCAGTTACGACGAGCGGTCAGATACGCAGTATTTT
TRBV7-8	TRBJ1-2	NA	NA	CASSLAGTEQYGYTF	TGTGCCAGCAGCTTAGCAGGTACAGAGCAGTATGGCTACACCTTC
TRBV10-3	TRBJ1-5	NA	NA	CAISGSGADNQPQHF	TGTGCCATCAGTGGGTCGGGGGCGGATAATCAGCCCCAGCATTTT
TRBV11-2	TRBJ2-2	NA	NA	CASSWRTGNTGELFF	TGTGCCAGCAGCTGGAGGACGGGGAACACCGGGGAGCTGTTTTTT
TRBV27	TRBJ1-1	TRBD1	NA	CASSPGQGRMNTEAFF	TGTGCCAGCAGCCCGGGACAGGGACGTATGAACACTGAAGCTTTCTTT
TRBV6-5	TRBJ2-2	NA	NA	CASSNAGSWTGELFF	TGTGCCAGCAGTAATGCAGGGTCTTGGACCGGGGAGCTGTTTTTT
TRBV5-1	TRBJ1-1	NA	NA	CASSLAPTENTEAFF	TGCGCCAGCAGCTTGGCCCCCACAGAGAACACTGAAGCTTTCTTT
TRBV5-6	TRBJ2-1	NA	NA	CASSLQNAYNEQFF	TGTGCCAGCAGCTTGCAGAACGCCTACAATGAGCAGTTCTTC
TRBV29-1	TRBJ2-3	NA	NA	CSVDLLGGDTQYF	TGCAGCGTTGATCTTCTTGGGGGAGATACGCAGTATTTT
TRBV5-1	TRBJ1-1	NA	NA	CASSWGTENTEAFF	TGCGCCAGCAGCTGGGGTACAGAGAACACTGAAGCTTTCTTT
TRBV10-3	TRBJ2-7	TRBD1	NA	CAISVWTGVDYEQYF	TGTGCCATCAGTGTTTGGACAGGTGTCGACTACGAGCAGTACTTC
TRBV28	TRBJ1-1	NA	NA	CASSFDGLTEAFF	TGTGCCAGCAGTTTTGACGGGCTTACTGAAGCTTTCTTT
TRBV11-2	TRBJ2-5	NA	NA	CASSFQETQYF	TGTGCCAGCAGCTTCCAAGAGACCCAGTACTTC
TRBV6-1	TRBJ1-2	TRBD1	once	CASSERQGAQPNYGYTF	TGTGCCAGCAGTGAAAGGCAGGGGGCGCAGCCTAACTATGGCTACACCTTC
TRBV11-3	TRBJ2-1	TRBD1	NA	CASSLGTGRFNEQFF	TGTGCCAGCAGCTTAGGGACAGGTAGATTCAATGAGCAGTTCTTC
TRBV28	TRBJ2-1	TRBD2	NA	CASIPWREWFYEQFF	TGTGCCAGCATTCCCTGGCGGGAGTGGTTCTATGAGCAGTTCTTC
TRBV7-8	TRBJ2-3	NA	once	CASSLARALAADTQYF	TGTGCCAGCAGCTTAGCGCGGGCCCTAGCTGCGGATACGCAGTATTTT
TRBV28	TRBJ2-3	NA	NA	CASEIPSTDTQYF	TGTGCCAGCGAGATTCCCAGCACAGATACGCAGTATTTT
TRBV6-5	TRBJ2-4	NA	NA	CASSYHRDQKNIQYF	TGTGCCAGCAGTTACCACCGGGACCAGAAAAACATTCAGTACTTC
TRBV4-2	TRBJ1-4	NA	NA	CASSQQGSNEKLFF	TGTGCCAGCAGCCAACAGGGCTCTAATGAAAAACTGTTTTTT
TRBV4-1	TRBJ1-4	TRBD1	NA	CASSQIAGGGEKLFF	TGCGCCAGCAGCCAGATAGCAGGGGGTGGGGAAAAACTGTTTTTT
TRBV4-3	TRBJ2-7	NA	NA	CASSQEPYNHYEQYF	TGCGCCAGCAGCCAAGAGCCCTATAATCACTACGAGCAGTACTTC
TRBV7-9	TRBJ1-1	NA	NA	CASSRMNTEAFF	TGTGCCAGCAGCCGTATGAACACTGAAGCTTTCTTT